This entry lists 10 T cell receptor beta chains sequenced from one sample in a study of neurological immune-mediated disorders. TCRdb recomputed calls from the 5' RACE reads with MiXCR, one row per CDR3 protein. Of over 75,000 distinct CDR3 sequences in the sample, over 4.5% were seen once. Stated time point: longitudinal time-point 2. Specimen: PBMCs. The receptors stem from a woman aged 55 to 70 with multiple sclerosis.

This clonotype came up many times. The chain employs TRBV15 and TRBJ1-1; no clear D gene. The CDR3 extends over 13 amino acids. Looked up from germline, CDR1 is LNHNV and CDR2 is YYDKDF (reference sequence). Trimming left V 0 bases short and J 8 bases short, with 10 bases between. CDR3 coding DNA: TGTGCCACCAGCAGAGATCACTGGGCAGAAGCTTTCTTT. Amino acid sequence: CATSRDHWAEAFF.

This clonotype was seen at least ten times. The CDR3 region is CASSLGGRTDTQYF. The CDR3 DNA follows: TGCGCCAGCAGCTTGGGAGGGCGCACAGATACGCAGTATTTT. The V call is TRBV5-1, the J call TRBJ2-3; D may be TRBD2 (5 bases). V was cut by 0 bases and J by 1 base, with 6 bases left in between. The CDR3 consists of 14 residues. Germline V gene sequence: CDR1 SGHRS, CDR2 YFSETQ.

This clonotype was counted at least ten times. This chain connects TRBV20-1 to TRBJ2-3; 9 nucleotides line up with TRBD2. The CDR3 spans 14 residues. The V gene end was trimmed by 6 bases and the J gene end by 3 bases; junction bases not matched to a gene: 7. The germline V gene has CDR1 DFQATT and CDR2 SNEGSKA (reference sequence). The CDR3 sequence: CSAPTSGETDTQYF. CDR3 nucleotides: TGCAGTGCCCCGACTAGCGGCGAGACAGATACGCAGTATTTT.

This clonotype has a count of ten or more. V and J are TRBV20-1 and TRBJ2-7; 7 positions agree with TRBD2. Germline CDR1 is DFQATT and CDR2 is SNEGSKA (reference sequence). V was pared by 7 bases and J by 2 bases, with 14 bases of the junction left unmatched. The CDR3 is 15 residues long. The CDR3 sequence: CSVQGAASGAYEQYF. In nucleotides, the CDR3 is TGCAGTGTCCAGGGCGCGGCTAGCGGAGCCTACGAGCAGTACTTC.

The gene calls are TRBV20-1 and TRBJ2-2; no reliable D call. Trimming cost V 6 bases and J 4 bases, with 27 bases left between them. CDR1 and CDR2 from the germline V gene are DFQATT and SNEGSKA (reference sequence). This CDR3 has 18 residues. CDR3 loop: CSAAGRSKTTSPTGELFF. In nucleotides, the CDR3 is TGCAGTGCAGCAGGACGGTCAAAGACAACTTCGCCCACCGGGGAGCTGTTTTTT.

This clonotype was counted ten times or more. The rearrangement uses TRBV20-1 and TRBJ2-7; tentatively, D is TRBD1 (5 bases). This CDR3 is built from 11 residues. CDR1 is DFQATT, CDR2 SNEGSKA, per germline (reference sequence). Trimming cost V 4 bases and J 6 bases, with 10 bases left between them. The CDR3 loop reads CSATSGFEQYF. In DNA form, the CDR3 reads TGCAGTGCTACTTCAGGGTTCGAGCAGTACTTC.

This clonotype has at least ten counts. This sequence joins TRBV3-1 and TRBJ2-1; 7 nucleotides line up with TRBD2. The germline V gene has CDR1 LGHDT and CDR2 YNNKEL (reference sequence). This CDR3 region has 17 residues. The V segment lost 1 base and the J segment 2 bases; nucleotides outside the gene matches: 8. CDR3 loop: CASSQGLGGVTYNEQFF. DNA of the CDR3: TGTGCCAGCAGCCAAGGGCTTGGGGGGGTAACCTACAATGAGCAGTTCTTC.

This clonotype was counted ten times or more. The chain has TRBV20-1 and TRBJ1-5; tentatively, D is TRBD1 (5 bases). Germline V gene lookup returns CDR1 DFQATT and CDR2 SNEGSKA (reference sequence). The CDR3 contains 14 residues. Trimming stripped 3 bases from V and 5 bases from J, with 14 bases between. The CDR3: CSARDPGTDQPQHF. DNA of the CDR3: TGCAGTGCTAGGGACCCAGGGACGGATCAGCCCCAGCATTTT.

This clonotype was seen at least ten times. This chain links TRBV29-1 with TRBJ1-1; a weak D match, TRBD1 (6 bases). Germline V lookup: CDR1 SQVTM, CDR2 ANQGSEA. Trimming left V 4 bases short and J 7 bases short, with 10 bases between. This CDR3 comprises 11 residues. CDR3 in amino acids: CSVGGAGEAFF. CDR3 nucleotide sequence: TGCAGCGTTGGGGGGGCGGGTGAAGCTTTCTTT. Complete variable domain (other parts from reference TRBV29-1 and TRBJ1-1): SAVISQKPSRDICQRGTSLTIQCQVDSQVTMMFWYRQQPGQSLTLIATANQGSEATYESGFVIDKFPISRPNLTFSTLTVSNMSPEDSSIYLCSVGGAGEAFFGQGTRLTVV.

This clonotype was found many times. The chain recombines TRBV5-1 with TRBJ1-6; D is perhaps TRBD1 (5 bases). The CDR3 runs 14 residues. CDR1 and CDR2 (germline): SGHRS, YFSETQ. V dropped 0 bases and J dropped 9 bases, with 10 bases sitting between them. CDR3 sequence reads: CASSLGGASSPLHF. The CDR3 DNA is TGCGCCAGCAGCTTGGGAGGGGCGAGTTCACCCCTCCACTTT.